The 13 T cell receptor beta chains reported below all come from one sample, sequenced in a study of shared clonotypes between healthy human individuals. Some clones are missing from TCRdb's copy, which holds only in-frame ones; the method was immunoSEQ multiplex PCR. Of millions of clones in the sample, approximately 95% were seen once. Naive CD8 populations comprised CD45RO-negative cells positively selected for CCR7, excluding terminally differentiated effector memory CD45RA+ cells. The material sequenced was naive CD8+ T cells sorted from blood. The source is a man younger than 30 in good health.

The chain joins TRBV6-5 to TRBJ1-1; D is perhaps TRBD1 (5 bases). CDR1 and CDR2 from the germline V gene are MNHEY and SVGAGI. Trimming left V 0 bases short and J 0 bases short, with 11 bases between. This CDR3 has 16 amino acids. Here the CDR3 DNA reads TGTGCCAGCAGTTACTCGTTGGGGCAGTTGAACACTGAAGCTTTCTTT. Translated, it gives CASSYSLGQLNTEAFF.

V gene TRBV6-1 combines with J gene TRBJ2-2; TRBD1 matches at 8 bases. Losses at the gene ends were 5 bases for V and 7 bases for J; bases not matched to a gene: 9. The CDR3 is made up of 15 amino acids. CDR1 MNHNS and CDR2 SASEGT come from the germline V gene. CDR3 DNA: TGTGCCAGCAGTCCAGGACAGGGAGGCGGCGGGGAGCTGTTTTTT. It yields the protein CASSPGQGGGGELFF.

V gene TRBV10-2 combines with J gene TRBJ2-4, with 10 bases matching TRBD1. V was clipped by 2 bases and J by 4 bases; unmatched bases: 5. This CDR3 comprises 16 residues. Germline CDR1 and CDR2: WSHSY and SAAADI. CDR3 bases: TGCGCCAGCAGTGAGCCCCGGGACAGGGGTAAAAACATTCAGTACTTC. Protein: CASSEPRDRGKNIQYF.

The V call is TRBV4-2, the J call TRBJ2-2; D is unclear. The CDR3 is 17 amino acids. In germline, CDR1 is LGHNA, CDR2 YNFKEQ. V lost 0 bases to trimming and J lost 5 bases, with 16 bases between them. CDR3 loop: CASSQEVGPQMTGELFF. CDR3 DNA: TGTGCCAGCAGCCAAGAGGTAGGCCCCCAGATGACCGGGGAGCTGTTTTTT.

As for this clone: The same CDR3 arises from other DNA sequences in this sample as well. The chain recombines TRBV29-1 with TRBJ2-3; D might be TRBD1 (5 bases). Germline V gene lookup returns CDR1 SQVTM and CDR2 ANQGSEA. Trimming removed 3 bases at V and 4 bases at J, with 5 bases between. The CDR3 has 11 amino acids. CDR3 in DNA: TGCAGCGTTGAGGGGCCAGATACGCAGTATTTT. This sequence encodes CSVEGPDTQYF.

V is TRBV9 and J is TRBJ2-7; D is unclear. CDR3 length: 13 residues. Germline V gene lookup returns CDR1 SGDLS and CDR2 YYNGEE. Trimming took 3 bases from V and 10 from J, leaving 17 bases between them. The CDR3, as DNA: TGTGCCAGCAGCGCTGCTGGCGCTGACCCTCAGTACTTC. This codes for CASSAAGADPQYF.

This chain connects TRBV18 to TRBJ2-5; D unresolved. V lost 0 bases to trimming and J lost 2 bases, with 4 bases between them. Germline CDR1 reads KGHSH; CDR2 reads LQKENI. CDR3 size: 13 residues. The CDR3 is CASSPPHQETQYF. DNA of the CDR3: TGTGCCAGCTCACCACCCCATCAAGAGACCCAGTACTTC. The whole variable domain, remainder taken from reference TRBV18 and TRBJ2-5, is NAGVMQNPRHLVRRRGQEARLRCSPMKGHSHVYWYRQLPEEGLKFMVYLQKENIIDESGMPKERFSAEFPKEGPSILRIQQVVRGDSAAYFCASSPPHQETQYFGPGTRLLVL.

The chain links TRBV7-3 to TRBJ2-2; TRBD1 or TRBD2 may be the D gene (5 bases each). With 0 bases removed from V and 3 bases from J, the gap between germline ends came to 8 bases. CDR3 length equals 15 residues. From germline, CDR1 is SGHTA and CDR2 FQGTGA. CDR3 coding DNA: TGTGCCAGCAGCTTAACGGGACCATACACCGGGGAGCTGTTTTTT. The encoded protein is CASSLTGPYTGELFF. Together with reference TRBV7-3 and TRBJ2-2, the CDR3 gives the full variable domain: GAGVSQTPSNKVTEKGKYVELRCDPISGHTALYWYRQSLGQGPEFLIYFQGTGAADDSGLPNDRFFAVRPEGSVSTLKIQRTERGDSAVYLCASSLTGPYTGELFFGEGSRLTVL.

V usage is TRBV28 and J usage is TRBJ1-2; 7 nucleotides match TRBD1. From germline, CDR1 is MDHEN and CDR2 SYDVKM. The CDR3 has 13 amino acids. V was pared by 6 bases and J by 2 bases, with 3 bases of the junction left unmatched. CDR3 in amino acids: CASRSGQNYGYTF. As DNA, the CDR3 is TGTGCCAGCAGGTCGGGACAGAACTATGGCTACACCTTC.

CDR3 protein: CASSPTSESSYNEQFF. The CDR3 nucleotides are TGTGCCAGCAGTCCGACTAGCGAGAGCTCCTACAATGAGCAGTTCTTC. This chain uses TRBV28 with TRBJ2-1; TRBD2 aligns across 8 bases. Trimming cost V 5 bases and J 0 bases; bases outside gene matches: 6. The V gene's germline CDR1 is MDHEN and CDR2 SYDVKM. CDR3 length equals 16 residues. The full variable domain, completed using reference TRBV28 and TRBJ2-1, is DVKVTQSSRYLVKRTGEKVFLECVQDMDHENMFWYRQDPGLGLRLIYFSYDVKMKEKGDIPEGYSVSREKKERFSLILESASTNQTSMYLCASSPTSESSYNEQFFGPGTRLTVL.

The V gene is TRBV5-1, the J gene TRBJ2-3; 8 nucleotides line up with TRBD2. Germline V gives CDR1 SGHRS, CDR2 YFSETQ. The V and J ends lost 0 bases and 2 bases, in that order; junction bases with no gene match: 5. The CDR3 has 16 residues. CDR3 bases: TGCGCCAGCAGCTTGGAACCGGGACTAGTCACAGATACGCAGTATTTT. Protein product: CASSLEPGLVTDTQYF.

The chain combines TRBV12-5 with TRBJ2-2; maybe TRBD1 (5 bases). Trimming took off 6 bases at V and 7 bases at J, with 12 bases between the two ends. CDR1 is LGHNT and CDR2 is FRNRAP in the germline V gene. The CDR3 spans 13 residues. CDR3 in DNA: TGTGCTAGTGGCCCCCAGGGCTACGGGGAGCTGTTTTTT. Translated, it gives CASGPQGYGELFF.

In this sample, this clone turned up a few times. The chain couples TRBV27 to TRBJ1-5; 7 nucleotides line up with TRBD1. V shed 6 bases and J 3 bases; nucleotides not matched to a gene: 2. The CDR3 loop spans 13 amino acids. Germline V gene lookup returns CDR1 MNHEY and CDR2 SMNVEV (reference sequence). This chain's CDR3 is CASRTGPNQPQHF. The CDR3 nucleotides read TGTGCCAGCAGGACAGGGCCCAATCAGCCCCAGCATTTT.